These 15 T cell receptor beta chains originate from one sample sequenced in a study of response to subunit inactivated influenza vaccine. One entry per CDR3 protein results from TCRdb running MiXCR on the RT-PCR reads. Here the sample spans 150,000 to 200,000 distinct CDR3 sequences, about 12% being singletons. These same data were also listed under a study on T cells expressing NK-cell markers. Per that study: For TCR beta, cDNA was produced by 5'RACE template switching with UMIs.

This sample comprised CD8+ T cells sorted from PBMCs, obtained 12 days after vaccination. Receptors were obtained from a man aged 45-60 years who received an inactivated influenza vaccine.

The chain carries TRBV6-2 or TRBV6-3 and TRBJ1-1; perhaps TRBD1 as D (5 bases). The germline V and J ends were trimmed by 2 bases and 4 bases, with 8 bases remaining between them. This CDR3 has 13 residues. The germline V gene encodes CDR1 MNHEY and CDR2 SVGEGT. The CDR3 region has the DNA TGTGCCAGCAGTTACGTGGGGGGCACTGAAGCTTTCTTT. Its protein is CASSYVGGTEAFF.

This sequence joins TRBV11-3 and TRBJ2-2; 9 bases agree with TRBD1. Germline trimming cut 4 bases from V and 1 base from J; bases unmatched to any gene: 4. The CDR3 length is 16 residues. Germline V CDR1 and CDR2: SGHNT, YENEEA. DNA of the CDR3: TGTGCCAGCAGCTCAAGGACAGGGGAGAACACCGGGGAGCTGTTTTTT. Amino acid sequence: CASSSRTGENTGELFF.

This clonotype appeared a few times. The rearrangement joins TRBV6-1 to TRBJ2-7; D not resolved. Trimming left V 6 bases short and J 5 bases short, with 17 bases between. This CDR3 comprises 14 residues. Germline CDR1 MNHNS, CDR2 SASEGT. The CDR3 loop reads CASSPLLSRNEQYF. The CDR3 region has the DNA TGTGCCAGCAGCCCCCTCCTTAGTAGAAACGAGCAGTACTTC.

This sequence joins TRBV11-2 and TRBJ2-7, with D possibly called TRBD1 or TRBD2 (5 bases each). Trimming removed 9 bases from V and 3 bases from J, with 18 bases in between. Per the germline V gene, CDR1 is SGHAT and CDR2 is FQNNGV. The CDR3 is 14 amino acids. CDR3 sequence: CARGPRLRIYEQYF. CDR3 DNA: TGTGCCAGGGGACCCAGGCTTCGAATCTACGAGCAGTACTTC.

In its sample, this clonotype was seen many times. The chain employs TRBV12-3 or TRBV12-4 and TRBJ2-1; a possible D gene is TRBD1 (6 bases). The CDR3 is 14 amino acids. The ends were cut back, 3 bases at V and 6 bases at J, with 12 bases in the middle. The CDR3 bases are TGTGCCAGCAGTTTGTCCGGGACAAGCAATGAGCAGTTCTTC. This encodes CASSLSGTSNEQFF.

V usage is TRBV3-1 and J usage is TRBJ2-7, with D maybe TRBD2 (6 bases). Germline V CDR1 and CDR2: LGHDT, YNNKEL (reference sequence). The length of the CDR3 is 16 residues. The V and J ends lost 0 bases and 4 bases respectively, with 16 bases between them. The CDR3 protein is CASSQDRAGIFYEQYF. The CDR3 DNA reads as TGTGCCAGCAGCCAAGATAGGGCGGGGATATTTTACGAGCAGTACTTC.

This clonotype was seen a handful of times. The chain carries TRBV15 and TRBJ1-1, with 9 bases matching TRBD1. Per germline, CDR1 LNHNV and CDR2 YYDKDF (reference sequence). The V segment lost 3 bases and the J segment 0 bases; nucleotides outside the gene matches: 8. The CDR3 totals 17 residues. As DNA, the CDR3 is TGTGCCACCAGCAGCGCGGGACAGGGCGAAATGAACACTGAAGCTTTCTTT. The encoded protein is CATSSAGQGEMNTEAFF.

Written as DNA, the CDR3 is TGTGCCAGCAGGAGACAGGGTTGGGATGAAGCTTTCTTT. This gives the protein CASRRQGWDEAFF. This chain links TRBV11-2 with TRBJ1-1; TRBD1 agrees at 7 bases. The CDR3 spans 13 residues. Germline CDR1 is SGHAT and CDR2 is FQNNGV. Trimming cost V 6 bases and J 7 bases; bases outside gene matches: 8.

There are many counts of this clonotype. V gene TRBV4-2 combines with J gene TRBJ1-2; D uncertain. V was clipped by 0 bases and J by 6 bases, with 20 bases between them. The CDR3 is 17 amino acids. CDR1 is LGHNA, CDR2 YNFKEQ, per germline. CDR3 sequence: CASSQDYGRVDSDGYTF. The CDR3 bases are TGTGCCAGCAGCCAAGATTATGGCAGAGTGGACTCCGATGGCTACACCTTC.

V and J are TRBV7-9 and TRBJ2-3; D gene unclear. The ends were cut back, 4 bases at V and 4 bases at J, with 12 bases in the middle. CDR3 size: 14 residues. CDR1 and CDR2 from the germline V gene are SEHNR and FQNEAQ (reference sequence). The CDR3 DNA reads TGTGCCAGCAGCTGGGAAAGGGTCCCAGATACGCAGTATTTT. This translates into CASSWERVPDTQYF. The full variable domain, completed using reference TRBV7-9 and TRBJ2-3, is DTGVSQNPRHKITKRGQNVTFRCDPISEHNRLYWYRQTLGQGPEFLTYFQNEAQLEKSRLLSDRFSAERPKGSFSTLEIQRTEQGDSAMYLCASSWERVPDTQYFGPGTRLTVL.

This clonotype showed up many times. The rearrangement links TRBV15 to TRBJ2-5; a weak D match, TRBD1 (5 bases). The CDR3 sequence is 15 residues long. Trimming stripped 0 bases from V and 5 bases from J, with 13 bases between. Per germline, CDR1 LNHNV and CDR2 YYDKDF (reference sequence). The CDR3 is CATSRDGSAGETQYF. The CDR3 nucleotides read TGTGCCACCAGCAGAGATGGCAGTGCAGGGGAGACCCAGTACTTC. The full variable domain, with the rest looked up from reference TRBV15 and TRBJ2-5, is DAMVIQNPRYQVTQFGKPVTLSCSQTLNHNVMYWYQQKSSQAPKLLFHYYDKDFNNEADTPDNFQSRRPNTSFCFLDIRSPGLGDTAMYLCATSRDGSAGETQYFGPGTRLLVL.

V is TRBV2 and J is TRBJ2-3; 7 positions agree with TRBD2. Germline lookup yields CDR1 SNHLY and CDR2 FYNNEI. V shed 4 bases, J shed 3 bases, and the junction held 10 bases outside the gene matches. The CDR3 spans 16 residues. The CDR3 reads CASSVASGLGTDTQYF. CDR3 nucleotides: TGTGCCAGCAGTGTGGCTAGCGGACTAGGGACAGATACGCAGTATTTT.

This clonotype has only a few counts. The chain employs TRBV7-9 and TRBJ1-1; TRBD1 matches at 10 bases. Germline loops: CDR1 SEHNR, CDR2 FQNEAQ (reference sequence). V trimming: 3 bases; J trimming: 8 bases; junction bases outside the gene matches: 9. The CDR3 runs 15 residues. This CDR3 is CASSFRDRGPMEAFF. In DNA, the CDR3 is TGTGCCAGCAGCTTCCGGGACAGGGGACCGATGGAAGCTTTCTTT.

This clonotype occurred a few times. V and J are TRBV29-1 and TRBJ2-1, with 8 bases fitting TRBD2. Germline loops: CDR1 SQVTM, CDR2 ANQGSEA. The CDR3 loop spans 14 amino acids. With 7 bases clipped from V and 3 bases from J, the junction kept 8 bases outside the gene matches. The CDR3 DNA sequence: TGCAGCGAGGGGCCAGCGGGAGTCTACAATGAGCAGTTCTTC. This codes for CSEGPAGVYNEQFF.

This clonotype was seen more than once but under ten times. The chain joins TRBV7-9 to TRBJ1-1; unclear D gene. Germline CDR1 SEHNR, CDR2 FQNEAQ (reference sequence). With 5 bases removed from V and 0 bases from J, the gap between germline ends came to 16 bases. The length of the CDR3 is 16 residues. In DNA form, the CDR3 reads TGTGCCAGCAGCCACGGAAGCCTCGCGGTGAACACTGAAGCTTTCTTT. Residues: CASSHGSLAVNTEAFF.